A selection of T cell receptor beta chains follows, all from one sample in a study of human versus mouse CDR3 diversity and MHC coevolution. Produced via immunoSEQ multiplex PCR; TCRdb's table is partial and in-frame only. The data show some 82,000 clones, about 93% seen once. The sequenced sample was naive CD4+ T cells from blood. Source of these receptors: a person aged 25 to 75 in good health. Each CDR3 is given with its conserved first and last residue.

>TRBV6-1|TRBJ1-1
CASSRRTPPEAFF
>TRBV27|TRBJ2-1
CASSPILPGTGFYNEQFF
>TRBV6-1|TRBJ1-5
CASSEGTRQPQHF
>TRBV6-5|TRBJ2-7
CASSRDRAGSYEQYF
>TRBV7-2|TRBJ2-1
CASSLWWGSDNEQFF
>TRBV29-1|TRBJ2-5
CSVARGQGETQYF
>TRBV6-5|TRBJ2-1
CASSYGITAMGPEQFF
>TRBV6-1|TRBJ1-4
CASREDRAEKLFF
>TRBV2|TRBJ2-2
CASKGGGITGELFF
>TRBV30|TRBJ1-3
CAWSGQAANGNTIYF
>TRBV7-2|TRBJ2-1
CASSLSGTGGYEQFF
>TRBV18|TRBJ2-2
CASSLGQDTGELFF
>TRBV19|TRBJ1-4
CASNQAGGTNEKLFF
>TRBV30|TRBJ2-7
CAWSVQGEQYF
>TRBV11-3|TRBJ1-1
CASSSGQANEAFF
>TRBV4-2|TRBJ2-7
CASSQTSGDVYEQYF
>TRBV5-1|-
CASSLRGRGTYEQYF
>TRBV5-1|TRBJ1-1
CASSLFGRVTEAFF
>TRBV18|TRBJ2-4
CASSPPGRGYEYF
>TRBV20-1|TRBJ1-1
CSAREAFF
>TRBV4-2|TRBJ2-7
CASSLSGTDSYEQYF
>TRBV7-6|TRBJ1-1
CASSPVGRVTEAFF
>TRBV7-2|TRBJ2-1
CASSLAGGLYNEQFF
>TRBV19|TRBJ2-1
CASSILRGNNHEQFF
>TRBV18|TRBJ1-1
CASSTRTGTGRGETEAFF
>TRBV19|TRBJ2-5
CASSIQGQTQYF
>TRBV4-3|TRBJ2-1
CASSQDGGEQFF
>TRBV9|TRBJ1-3
CASSVVDRWPSGNTIYF
>TRBV4-1|TRBJ2-7
CASSLGQGFSSYEQYF
>TRBV5-1|TRBJ2-1
CASSLRGRDEQFF
>TRBV7-2|TRBJ2-1
CASNRGSGGLYNEQFF